Below are 8 T cell receptor beta chains sequenced from a single sample in a study of CD8 T cells in Susac syndrome. An amount of RNA that ranged from roughly 0.5 to 1 ug was reverse transcribed with random hexamers. TCRdb ran MiXCR on the immunoSEQ multiplex PCR reads and lists one entry per CDR3 protein. The sample has tens of thousands of distinct CDR3 sequences, roughly 94% seen once; the top ten hold approximately 0.49%. Sequencing was carried out using CD8+ T cells from PBMCs. The receptors derive from a human donor with Susac syndrome.

This sequence joins TRBV2 and TRBJ2-1, with a weak D call TRBD2 (6 bases). Germline V gene data show CDR1 as SNHLY and CDR2 as FYNNEI. The CDR3 runs 13 residues. V shed 6 bases and J shed 6 bases, with 12 bases lying between them. The CDR3 DNA reads as TGTGCCAGCAGGGGGACTGATCTCAATGAGCAGTTCTTC. Residues: CASRGTDLNEQFF.

The count of this clonotype is one. The chain uses TRBV6-2 or TRBV6-3 and TRBJ2-2; D perhaps matches TRBD2 (7 bases). This CDR3 spans 17 amino acids. V gave up 2 bases and J gave up 4 bases, with 17 bases separating them. Germline lookup yields CDR1 MNHEY and CDR2 SVGEGT. The CDR3, as DNA: TGTGCCAGCAGTTACCCCAAGGGCGGGGGCCTCACCGGGGAGCTGTTTTTT. It yields the protein CASSYPKGGGLTGELFF.

V usage is TRBV7-2 and J usage is TRBJ2-7; 8 bases are shared with TRBD1. CDR1 and CDR2 from the germline V gene are SGHTA and FQGNSA. V dropped 2 bases and J dropped 7; count of bases not matched to a gene: 4. CDR3 length equals 13 residues. The CDR3 loop is CASSLTRGPEQYF. CDR3 coding DNA: TGTGCCAGCAGCTTAACCAGGGGGCCTGAGCAGTACTTC. The full variable domain, in which reference TRBV7-2 and TRBJ2-7 provide the parts outside the CDR3, is GAGVSQSPSNKVTEKGKDVELRCDPISGHTALYWYRQSLGQGLEFLIYFQGNSAPDKSGLPSDRFSAERTGGSVSTLTIQRTQQEDSAVYLCASSLTRGPEQYFGPGTRLTVT.

Written as DNA, the CDR3 is TGTGCCAGCAGCTTAGGCAGGGATGGCTACACCTTC. Protein: CASSLGRDGYTF. The rearrangement uses TRBV7-9 and TRBJ1-2; tentatively, D is TRBD1 (5 bases). The V end was cut by 1 base, the J end by 6 bases, with 6 bases between. Per germline, CDR1 SEHNR and CDR2 FQNEAQ (reference sequence). The length of the CDR3 is 12 residues.

The chain couples TRBV5-6 to TRBJ2-7; 11 bases align to TRBD1. There are 15 residues in the CDR3. Germline V gene lookup returns CDR1 SGHDT and CDR2 YYEEEE. Trimming at V came to 4 bases and at J to 4 bases, leaving 7 bases not matched to a gene. In nucleotides, the CDR3 is TGTGCCAGCAGCCCAAGGACAGGGGGCGATTACGAGCAGTACTTC. It is translated as CASSPRTGGDYEQYF.

The chain is built from TRBV27 and TRBJ2-3; 9 nucleotides match TRBD2. V lost 2 bases, J lost 2 bases, and 5 bases stayed unmatched. Per germline, CDR1 MNHEY and CDR2 SMNVEV (reference sequence). The CDR3 consists of 16 residues. CDR3 bases: TGTGCCAGCAGTTTAATAGCGGGGGAGATCACAGATACGCAGTATTTT. Amino acids: CASSLIAGEITDTQYF.

V is TRBV5-4 and J is TRBJ2-1, with D hard to call. CDR1 and CDR2 from the germline V gene are SGHNT and YYREEE (reference sequence). Trimming shortened V by 3 bases and J by 0 bases, and 7 bases separated the two germline ends. This CDR3 comprises 14 residues. CDR3 residues: CASSSYSSYNEQFF. For the CDR3, the DNA is TGTGCCAGCAGCTCATACAGCTCCTACAATGAGCAGTTCTTC.

The gene calls are TRBV7-2 and TRBJ2-7; perhaps TRBD1 as D (5 bases). Germline V gene sequence: CDR1 SGHTA, CDR2 FQGNSA. V lost 1 base to trimming and J lost 4 bases, with 11 bases between them. The CDR3 covers 14 residues. The CDR3 coding sequence is TGTGCCAGCAGCTTAGGTGGGCAGGGTTACGAGCAGTACTTC. This translates into CASSLGGQGYEQYF.